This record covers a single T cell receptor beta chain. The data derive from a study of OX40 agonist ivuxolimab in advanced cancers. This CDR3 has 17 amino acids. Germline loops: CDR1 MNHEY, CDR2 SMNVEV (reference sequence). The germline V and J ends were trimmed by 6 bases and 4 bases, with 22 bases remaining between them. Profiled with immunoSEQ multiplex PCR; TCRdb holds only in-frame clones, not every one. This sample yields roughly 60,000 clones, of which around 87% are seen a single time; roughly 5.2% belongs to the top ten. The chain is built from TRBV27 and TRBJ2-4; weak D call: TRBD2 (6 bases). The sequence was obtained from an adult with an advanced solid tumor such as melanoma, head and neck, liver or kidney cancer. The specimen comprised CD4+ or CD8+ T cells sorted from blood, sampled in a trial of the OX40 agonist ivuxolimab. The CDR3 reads CASRALTPGLAKNIQYF. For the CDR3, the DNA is TGTGCCAGCAGAGCCCTGACCCCGGGACTCGCGAAAAACATTCAGTACTTC.